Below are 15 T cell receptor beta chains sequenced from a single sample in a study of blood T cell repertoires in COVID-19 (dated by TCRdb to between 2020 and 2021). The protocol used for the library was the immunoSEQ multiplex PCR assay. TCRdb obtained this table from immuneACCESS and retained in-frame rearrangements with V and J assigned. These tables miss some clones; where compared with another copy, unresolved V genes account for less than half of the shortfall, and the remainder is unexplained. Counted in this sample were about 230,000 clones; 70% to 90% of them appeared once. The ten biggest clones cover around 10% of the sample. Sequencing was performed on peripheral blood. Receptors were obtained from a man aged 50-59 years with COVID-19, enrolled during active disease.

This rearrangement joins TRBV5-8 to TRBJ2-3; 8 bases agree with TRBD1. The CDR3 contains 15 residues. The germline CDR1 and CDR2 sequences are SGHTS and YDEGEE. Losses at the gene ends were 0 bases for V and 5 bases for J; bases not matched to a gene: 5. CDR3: CASSLGDRMVDTQYF. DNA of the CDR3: TGTGCCAGCAGCTTGGGGGACAGGATGGTAGATACGCAGTATTTT.

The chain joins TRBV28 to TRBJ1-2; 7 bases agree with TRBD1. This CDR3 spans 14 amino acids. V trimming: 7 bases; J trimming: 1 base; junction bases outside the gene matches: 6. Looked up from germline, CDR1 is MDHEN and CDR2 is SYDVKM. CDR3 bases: TGTGCCAGCACGCCAGGGGGGAATAACTATGGCTACACCTTC. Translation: CASTPGGNNYGYTF.

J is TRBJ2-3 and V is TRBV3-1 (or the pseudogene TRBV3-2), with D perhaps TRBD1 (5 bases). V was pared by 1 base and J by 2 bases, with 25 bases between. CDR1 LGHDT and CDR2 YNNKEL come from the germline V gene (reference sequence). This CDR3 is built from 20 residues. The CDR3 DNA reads TGTGCCAGCAGCCAAGGTGGTTGCAGGGTTGTGCCCAAACTCACAGATACGCAGTATTTT. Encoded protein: CASSQGGCRVVPKLTDTQYF.

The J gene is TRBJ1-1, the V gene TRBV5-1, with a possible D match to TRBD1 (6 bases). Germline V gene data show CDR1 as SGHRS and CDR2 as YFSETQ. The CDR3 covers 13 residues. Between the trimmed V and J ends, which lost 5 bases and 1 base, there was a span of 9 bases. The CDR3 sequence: CASRMDRNTEAFF. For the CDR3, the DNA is TGCGCCAGCAGAATGGACAGGAACACTGAAGCTTTCTTT.

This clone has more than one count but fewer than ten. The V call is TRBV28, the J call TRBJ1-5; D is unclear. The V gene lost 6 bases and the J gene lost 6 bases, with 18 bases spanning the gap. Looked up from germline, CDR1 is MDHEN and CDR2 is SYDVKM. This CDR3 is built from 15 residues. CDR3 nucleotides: TGTGCCAGCAGCAGCGGAAGGGCGGGCGGTCAGCCCCAGCATTTT. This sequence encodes CASSSGRAGGQPQHF.

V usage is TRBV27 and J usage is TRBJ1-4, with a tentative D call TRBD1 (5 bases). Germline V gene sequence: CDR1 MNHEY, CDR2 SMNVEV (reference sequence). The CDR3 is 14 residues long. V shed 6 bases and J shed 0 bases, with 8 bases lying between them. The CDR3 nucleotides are TGTGCCAGCAGAAAGACAGCAACTAATGAAAAACTGTTTTTT. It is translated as CASRKTATNEKLFF.

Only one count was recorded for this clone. This chain's CDR3 is CASYEGERGDSTDTQYF. DNA of the CDR3: TGTGCCAGCTACGAAGGGGAGCGGGGGGATAGCACAGATACGCAGTATTTT. The chain uses TRBV2 and TRBJ2-3; 9 nucleotides match TRBD2. Germline V gene data show CDR1 as SNHLY and CDR2 as FYNNEI. The CDR3 contains 17 residues. V trimming: 8 bases; J trimming: 0 bases; junction bases outside the gene matches: 12.

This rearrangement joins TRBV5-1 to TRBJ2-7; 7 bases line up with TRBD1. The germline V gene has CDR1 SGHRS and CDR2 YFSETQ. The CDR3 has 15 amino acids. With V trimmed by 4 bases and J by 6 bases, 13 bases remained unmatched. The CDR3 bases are TGCGCCAGCAGCCAGACCGGGACAGAGCTGAGCGAGCAGTACTTC. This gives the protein CASSQTGTELSEQYF.

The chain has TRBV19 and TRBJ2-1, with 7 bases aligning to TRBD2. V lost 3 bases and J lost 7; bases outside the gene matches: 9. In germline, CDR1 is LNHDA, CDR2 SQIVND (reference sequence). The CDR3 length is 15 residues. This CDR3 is CASSMGFGGGNEQFF. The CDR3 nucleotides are TGTGCCAGTAGTATGGGATTCGGGGGAGGGAATGAGCAGTTCTTC.

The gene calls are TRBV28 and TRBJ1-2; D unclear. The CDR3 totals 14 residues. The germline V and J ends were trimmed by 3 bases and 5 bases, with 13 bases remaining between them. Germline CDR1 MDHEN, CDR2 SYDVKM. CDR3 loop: CASSLGQAVYGYTF. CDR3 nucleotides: TGTGCCAGCAGTTTGGGTCAGGCAGTATATGGCTACACCTTC.

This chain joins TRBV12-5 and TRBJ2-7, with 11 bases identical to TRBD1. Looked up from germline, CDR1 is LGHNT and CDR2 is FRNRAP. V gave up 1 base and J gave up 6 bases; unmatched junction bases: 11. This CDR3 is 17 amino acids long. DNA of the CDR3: TGTGCTAGTGGTTTGGATCAGTGGGGACAGGGGGATCTCGAGCAGTACTTC. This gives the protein CASGLDQWGQGDLEQYF.

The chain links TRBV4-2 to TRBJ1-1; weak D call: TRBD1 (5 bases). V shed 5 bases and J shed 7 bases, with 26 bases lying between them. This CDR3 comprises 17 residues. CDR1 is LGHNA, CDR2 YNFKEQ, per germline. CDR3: CASSSMQGVMPFGEAFF. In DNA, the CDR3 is TGTGCCAGCAGCTCGATGCAGGGTGTAATGCCCTTCGGTGAAGCTTTCTTT.

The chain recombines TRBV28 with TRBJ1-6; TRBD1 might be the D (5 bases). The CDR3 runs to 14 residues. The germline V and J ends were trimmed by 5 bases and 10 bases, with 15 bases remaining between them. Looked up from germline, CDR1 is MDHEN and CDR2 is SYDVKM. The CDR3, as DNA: TGTGCCAGCAGTCGCGTGGGGCCCCCCTCACCCCTCCACTTT. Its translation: CASSRVGPPSPLHF.

In DNA form, the CDR3 reads TGTGCTAGTGGTTCCCACCCGGACAGGGGGCGTCTAGCGGGAGGGCCGAATTACGAGCAGTACTTC. Translating gives CASGSHPDRGRLAGGPNYEQYF. V gene TRBV12-5 combines with J gene TRBJ2-7; possible D gene TRBD2, 12 bases. The ends were cut back, 4 bases at V and 4 bases at J, with 38 bases in the middle. The CDR3 covers 22 residues. Germline lookup yields CDR1 LGHNT and CDR2 FRNRAP.

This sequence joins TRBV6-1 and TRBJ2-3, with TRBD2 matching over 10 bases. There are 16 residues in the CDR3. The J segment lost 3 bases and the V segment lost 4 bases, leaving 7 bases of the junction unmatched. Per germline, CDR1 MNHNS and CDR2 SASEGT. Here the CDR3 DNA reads TGTGCCAGCAGTGTACTAGCGGGGCCCGGGACAGATACGCAGTATTTT. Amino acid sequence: CASSVLAGPGTDTQYF.